The 27 T cell receptor beta chains below come from one sample, sequenced in a study of human T cells and chemical hapten exposure. The time point was: patch test 2, 6 weeks after DPC sensitization. Described treatment: therapeutic diphenylcyclopropenone sensitization with weekly scalp DPC. MiXCR was run by TCRdb on the RACE reads, yielding one entry per CDR3 protein. The sample lists tens of thousands of distinct CDR3 sequences; about 9.4% were seen once. The sample in question was whole blood, obtained in connection with sensitization to the hapten diphenylcyclopropenone (DPC). Receptor source: a woman aged 45-65 years with alopecia areata. Some clones in this sample may be carry-over from other donors' samples.

This sequence joins TRBV5-1 and TRBJ2-5, with a possible D match to TRBD1 (5 bases). The germline V and J ends were trimmed by 6 bases and 6 bases, with 9 bases remaining between them. The CDR3 is 11 amino acids. Looked up from germline, CDR1 is SGHRS and CDR2 is YFSETQ. CDR3 sequence (DNA): TGCGCCAGCACGGACACGAAGACCCAGTACTTC. Translating gives CASTDTKTQYF.

This clonotype was recorded many times. The chain uses TRBV2 and TRBJ1-5, with a tentative D call TRBD1 (6 bases). Trimming took 3 bases from V and 1 from J, leaving 7 bases between them. The CDR3 covers 14 residues. CDR1 and CDR2 (germline): SNHLY, FYNNEI. In DNA, the CDR3 is TGTGCCAGCAGTGAGGGGGGCAGCAATCAGCCCCAGCATTTT. Amino acids: CASSEGGSNQPQHF.

This clonotype was detected only a few times. The chain employs TRBV5-6 and TRBJ1-2; D is ambiguous. This CDR3 region has 14 residues. The V end was cut by 0 bases, the J end by 4 bases, with 10 bases between. Germline CDR1 and CDR2: SGHDT and YYEEEE. For the CDR3, the DNA is TGTGCCAGCAGCTTGGCCGGGGTCTCCTATGGCTACACCTTC. It specifies CASSLAGVSYGYTF.

In its sample, this clonotype was seen a few times. The chain uses TRBV4-1 and TRBJ2-5; unclear D gene. With 3 bases removed from V and 3 bases from J, the gap between germline ends came to 17 bases. The germline V gene has CDR1 MGHRA and CDR2 YSYEKL. This CDR3 spans 16 amino acids. CDR3 bases: TGCGCCAGCAGCCATCCGGACGGTGCCAGTAAAGAGACCCAGTACTTC. It is translated as CASSHPDGASKETQYF.

This clonotype was recorded many times. The genes are TRBV28 and TRBJ2-6; D is possibly TRBD1 (6 bases). This CDR3 comprises 16 residues. The germline gives CDR1 MDHEN, CDR2 SYDVKM. Between the trimmed V and J ends, which lost 2 bases and 3 bases, there was a span of 11 bases. The CDR3 sequence is CASSLRGNGGANVLTF. Written as DNA, the CDR3 is TGTGCCAGCAGTTTAAGGGGGAATGGTGGGGCCAACGTCCTGACTTTC.

This clonotype was counted a single time. This sequence may be a read error, since a much larger clone differs from it by one base. J is TRBJ2-3 and V is TRBV5-1; D remains ambiguous. The CDR3 totals 14 residues. Germline lookup yields CDR1 SGHRS and CDR2 YFSETQ. CDR3 bases: TGCGCCTGCAGCCCGTCACGGAGCACAGATACGCAGTATTTT. This translates into CACSPSRSTDTQYF.

This clonotype was recorded many times. The gene calls are TRBV6-5 and TRBJ1-2; the match to TRBD1 covers 8 bases. CDR1 is MNHEY, CDR2 SVGAGI, per germline. Trimming cost V 4 bases and J 2 bases; bases outside gene matches: 9. This CDR3 is built from 16 residues. The CDR3 DNA reads as TGTGCCAGCAGTTCCTGGGTGGCAGGGGGCAACTATGGCTACACCTTC. Translation: CASSSWVAGGNYGYTF.

This clonotype occurred a few times. The chain employs TRBV27 and TRBJ2-3; perhaps TRBD2 as D (5 bases). Trimming took off 2 bases at V and 7 bases at J, with 28 bases between the two ends. Looked up from germline, CDR1 is MNHEY and CDR2 is SMNVEV (reference sequence). The CDR3 is 19 amino acids. CDR3 protein: CASSLDPRGVAPPTHTQYF. CDR3 bases: TGTGCCAGCAGTTTAGATCCCCGGGGAGTCGCGCCCCCTACACATACGCAGTATTTT.

This clonotype was picked up a small number of times. This chain uses TRBV20-1 with TRBJ1-1; D not certain. The germline gives CDR1 DFQATT, CDR2 SNEGSKA (reference sequence). The CDR3 runs to 16 residues. The CDR3 DNA reads as TGCAGCGCTGACGGGCCAGAGGAGTTGTTAGACACTGAAGCTTTCTTT. Amino acids: CSADGPEELLDTEAFF.

The chain joins TRBV20-1 to TRBJ2-3, with D possibly being TRBD2 (6 bases). The CDR3 covers 16 residues. Germline assignment: CDR1 DFQATT and CDR2 SNEGSKA (reference sequence). Between the trimmed V and J ends, which lost 0 bases and 2 bases, there was a span of 15 bases. The CDR3 DNA follows: TGCAGTGCTAGAGATCCCCTTCCTAGCGACACAGATACGCAGTATTTT. This codes for CSARDPLPSDTDTQYF.

This clonotype was picked up many times. The chain joins TRBV11-2 to TRBJ2-1; D is undetermined. CDR3 length equals 13 residues. Germline V gives CDR1 SGHAT, CDR2 FQNNGV. Trimming removed 5 bases from V and 5 bases from J, with 10 bases in between. In nucleotides, the CDR3 is TGTGCCAGCAGCCCCTTTGCGGACAATGAGCAGTTCTTC. It specifies CASSPFADNEQFF.

This clonotype was found a few times. This chain connects TRBV6-5 to TRBJ1-1; 8 positions agree with TRBD1. V shed 6 bases and J 0 bases; nucleotides not matched to a gene: 3. Germline V gene lookup returns CDR1 MNHEY and CDR2 SVGAGI. This CDR3 is 14 amino acids long. CDR3 sequence: CASSYRGMNTEAFF. CDR3 nucleotide sequence: TGTGCCAGCAGCTACAGGGGGATGAACACTGAAGCTTTCTTT.

This clonotype was counted at least ten times. This chain links TRBV12-3 or TRBV12-4 with TRBJ2-3; the match to TRBD2 covers 14 bases. The CDR3 extends over 19 amino acids. Trimming cost V 3 bases and J 2 bases; bases outside gene matches: 10. The CDR3 loop reads CASSLGLAGEVGPTDTQYF. In nucleotides, the CDR3 is TGTGCCAGCAGTTTGGGACTAGCGGGAGAGGTTGGGCCCACAGATACGCAGTATTTT.

This clonotype was recorded many times. V is TRBV3-1 and J is TRBJ2-1, with 7 bases lining up with TRBD1. Germline assignment: CDR1 LGHDT and CDR2 YNNKEL (reference sequence). This CDR3 region has 12 residues. V dropped 1 base and J dropped 13; count of bases not matched to a gene: 4. DNA for the CDR3: TGTGCCAGCAGCCAAGCGGCAGGGGGACAGTTCTTC. Translating gives CASSQAAGGQFF.

This clonotype has at least ten counts. The V gene is TRBV6-6, the J gene TRBJ2-1, with 7 bases fitting TRBD2. Trimming at V came to 2 bases and at J to 5 bases, leaving 6 bases not matched to a gene. Germline V gene data show CDR1 as MNHNY and CDR2 as SVGAGI (reference sequence). This CDR3 has 15 residues. The CDR3 nucleotides are TGTGCCAGCAGTTACCACGGGAGGAACAACAATGAGCAGTTCTTC. This gives the protein CASSYHGRNNNEQFF.

V gene TRBV30 combines with J gene TRBJ2-3; D is ambiguous. Trimming took off 8 bases at V and 4 bases at J, with 19 bases between the two ends. The CDR3 is 14 residues long. Germline lookup yields CDR1 GTSNPN and CDR2 SVGIG (reference sequence). CDR3 residues: CALERRAGSDTQYF. Here the CDR3 DNA reads TGTGCCCTGGAGAGGCGAGCAGGTTCAGATACGCAGTATTTT.

The chain carries TRBV29-1 and TRBJ2-1, with 7 bases lining up with TRBD2. Germline V gene data show CDR1 as SQVTM and CDR2 as ANQGSEA. CDR3 length: 15 amino acids. With 3 bases clipped from V and 7 bases from J, the junction kept 12 bases outside the gene matches. CDR3: CSVEHVGAGRNEQFF. The DNA of the CDR3 is TGCAGCGTTGAGCATGTGGGAGCGGGGAGAAATGAGCAGTTCTTC.

This clonotype was seen at least ten times. This chain connects TRBV5-1 to TRBJ2-7; no firm D call. The germline CDR1 and CDR2 sequences are SGHRS and YFSETQ. V was shortened by 0 bases and J by 1 base, with 8 bases between the two germline ends. The CDR3 contains 14 residues. In DNA, the CDR3 is TGCGCCAGCAGCTTGGGCCCTGGGTCCTACGAGCAGTACTTC. Translated, it gives CASSLGPGSYEQYF. Filled out from reference TRBV5-1 and TRBJ2-7, the complete variable domain reads KAGVTQTPRYLIKTRGQQVTLSCSPISGHRSVSWYQQTPGQGLQFLFEYFSETQRNKGNFPGRFSGRQFSNSRSEMNVSTLELGDSALYLCASSLGPGSYEQYFGPGTRLTVT.

This chain connects TRBV4-1 to TRBJ2-1; possibly TRBD1 for D (5 bases). Germline loops: CDR1 MGHRA, CDR2 YSYEKL. The CDR3 is made up of 18 amino acids. Trimming removed 0 bases at V and 2 bases at J, with 17 bases between. CDR3 residues: CASSQDSRYRGPYNEQFF. CDR3 bases: TGCGCCAGCAGCCAAGATTCTCGTTATAGGGGCCCCTACAATGAGCAGTTCTTC.

The chain joins TRBV12-3 or TRBV12-4 to TRBJ2-7; the match to TRBD2 covers 8 bases. This CDR3 region has 15 residues. V was clipped by 3 bases and J by 2 bases; unmatched bases: 6. The chain's CDR3 is CASSLAPGGPYEQYF. CDR3 DNA: TGTGCCAGCAGTTTGGCCCCGGGAGGGCCCTACGAGCAGTACTTC.

This sequence joins TRBV14 and TRBJ2-7; the match to TRBD2 covers 11 bases. The trim removed 5 bases at V and 7 bases at J, leaving 4 bases unmatched. Germline V gives CDR1 SGHDN, CDR2 FVKESK. CDR3 size: 13 residues. The CDR3 sequence is CASSSRLAGEQYF. The CDR3 nucleotides read TGTGCCAGCAGCTCCCGACTAGCGGGGGAGCAGTACTTC.

This clonotype was found many times. The chain has TRBV6-1 and TRBJ1-5; D is possibly TRBD1 (6 bases). CDR1 is MNHNS, CDR2 SASEGT, per germline. The CDR3 consists of 16 residues. V dropped 0 bases and J dropped 4 bases, with 13 bases sitting between them. CDR3 bases: TGTGCCAGCAGTGAAGCCTTGGGGGCTCAAAATCAGCCCCAGCATTTT. Its protein is CASSEALGAQNQPQHF.

In this sample, this clonotype turned up many times. The V gene is TRBV27, the J gene TRBJ2-7, with TRBD2 as a possible D gene (5 bases). Germline values: CDR1 MNHEY, CDR2 SMNVEV (reference sequence). The CDR3 runs to 15 residues. V lost 5 bases and J 5 bases, leaving 19 bases between the germline ends. CDR3 in DNA: TGTGCCAGCAGTCCCCGCGGAGGCCCTCAGAACGAGCAGTACTTC. Its protein is CASSPRGGPQNEQYF.

This chain connects TRBV9 to TRBJ2-3; D is unresolved. CDR1 is SGDLS, CDR2 YYNGEE, per germline. V was pared by 0 bases and J by 0 bases, with 11 bases between. This CDR3 has 16 residues. The CDR3 sequence is CASSVARTQSTDTQYF. The CDR3 DNA reads TGTGCCAGCAGCGTAGCTAGGACCCAAAGCACAGATACGCAGTATTTT.

The chain uses TRBV28 and TRBJ1-2; tentatively, D is TRBD1 (5 bases). Germline CDR1 and CDR2: MDHEN and SYDVKM. The CDR3 extends over 16 amino acids. V was pared by 5 bases and J by 2 bases, with 18 bases between. This CDR3 is CASSRNEGLMNYGYTF. The CDR3 DNA reads TGTGCCAGCAGTCGCAATGAGGGACTGATGAACTATGGCTACACCTTC.

About this clonotype: Being one base from a much bigger clone, this may be a read error. The CDR3 end shows no conserved phenylalanine or tryptophan, and so a read error is likely. The chain is built from TRBV9 and TRBJ2-3; 9 bases fit TRBD2. The CDR3 has 16 residues. Losses at the gene ends were 0 bases for V and 4 bases for J; bases not matched to a gene: 6. Germline CDR1 SGDLS, CDR2 YYNGEE. The CDR3 loop is CASSVEGSGSADTQYL. DNA of the CDR3: TGTGCCAGCAGCGTAGAGGGTAGCGGGAGCGCAGATACGCAGTATTTA.

This clonotype was picked up many times. The chain is built from TRBV5-1 and TRBJ1-1; 8 nucleotides match TRBD1. CDR1 and CDR2 from the germline V gene are SGHRS and YFSETQ. The CDR3 is made up of 15 amino acids. V was clipped by 5 bases and J by 1 base; unmatched bases: 7. The CDR3 DNA follows: TGCGCCAGCAGGCTTGGACAGGGCGCGAACACTGAAGCTTTCTTT. Protein sequence: CASRLGQGANTEAFF.